One sample yielded the 10 T cell receptor beta chains listed below, sequenced in a study of graft-versus-host responses after intestinal transplantation. Clones were sequenced by immunoSEQ multiplex PCR, and TCRdb holds only the in-frame ones, with some missing. Of 25,000 to 30,000 clones in the sample, roughly 80% were seen once. These TCRs' antigens remain unknown. The sample consisted of unstimulated CD4+ T cells sorted from spleen or lymph node cells, taken before intestinal transplant. The receptors originated from a human donor who received an intestinal transplant.

The genes are TRBV19 and TRBJ2-5; TRBD1 matches 9 bases. The V segment lost 6 bases and the J segment 4 bases; nucleotides outside the gene matches: 6. Germline assignment: CDR1 LNHDA and CDR2 SQIVND (reference sequence). There are 14 residues in the CDR3. The CDR3 nucleotides are TGTGCCAGTAGACCGGGACAGGGAACAGAGACCCAGTACTTC. The encoded protein is CASRPGQGTETQYF. The whole variable domain, filled in from reference TRBV19 and TRBJ2-5, reads DGGITQSPKYLFRKEGQNVTLSCEQNLNHDAMYWYRQDPGQGLRLIYYSQIVNDFQKGDIAEGYSVSREKKESFPLTVTSAQKNPTAFYLCASRPGQGTETQYFGPGTRLLVL.

This clone was seen a single time. The chain has TRBV5-4 and TRBJ2-3, with 7 bases fitting TRBD2. This CDR3 has 15 amino acids. Per the germline V gene, CDR1 is SGHNT and CDR2 is YYREEE (reference sequence). Germline trimming cut 3 bases from V and 5 bases from J; bases unmatched to any gene: 9. Here the CDR3 reads CASSSRGGRLDTQYF. CDR3 DNA: TGTGCCAGCAGCTCCCGGGGCGGGAGATTAGATACGCAGTATTTT.

The chain recombines TRBV7-9 with TRBJ1-3; D remains ambiguous. The CDR3 has 18 amino acids. Germline values: CDR1 SEHNR, CDR2 FQNEAQ (reference sequence). V lost 8 bases, J lost 0 bases, and 23 bases lay in between. For the CDR3, the DNA is TGTGCCAGCCTCCCTAGTGTGACCGGACTAAACTCTGGAAACACCATATATTTT. Translation gives CASLPSVTGLNSGNTIYF.

The V call is TRBV20-1, the J call TRBJ1-2; D unclear. Deletions cut 6 bases from V and 6 bases from J, with 11 bases between. The CDR3 is 11 residues long. Germline CDR1 and CDR2: DFQATT and SNEGSKA (reference sequence). The CDR3 DNA follows: TGCAGTGCCTCCGACGGGGATGGCTACACCTTC. Translated, it gives CSASDGDGYTF.

V is TRBV13 and J is TRBJ2-3; TRBD2 is a possible D gene (6 bases). CDR1 is PRHDT and CDR2 is FYEKMQ in the germline V gene (reference sequence). The CDR3 loop spans 15 amino acids. Trimming shortened V by 5 bases and J by 0 bases, and 12 bases separated the two germline ends. The CDR3 DNA reads as TGTGCCAGCAGCCTCCTTAGCGGTAGCACAGATACGCAGTATTTT. The encoded protein is CASSLLSGSTDTQYF. Full variable domain (remainder filled in from reference TRBV13 and TRBJ2-3): AAGVIQSPRHLIKEKRETATLKCYPIPRHDTVYWYQQGPGQDPQFLISFYEKMQSDKGSIPDRFSAQQFSDYHSELNMSSLELGDSALYFCASSLLSGSTDTQYFGPGTRLTVL.

V usage is TRBV28 and J usage is TRBJ1-2; D is possibly TRBD1 (5 bases). The CDR3 runs 16 residues. V was cut by 7 bases and J by 3 bases, with 21 bases left in between. The germline gives CDR1 MDHEN, CDR2 SYDVKM. For the CDR3, the DNA is TGTGCCAGCAAAATACCTCAGGGAGCGCGGGACTATGGCTACACCTTC. It translates to CASKIPQGARDYGYTF.

This clone was observed a handful of times. CDR3 in amino acids: CASSWDLFLGYEKLFF. Written as DNA, the CDR3 is TGTGCCAGCAGTTGGGACCTCTTTCTCGGCTATGAAAAACTGTTTTTT. V gene TRBV2 combines with J gene TRBJ1-4; the D gene is possibly TRBD1 (5 bases). Germline assignment: CDR1 SNHLY and CDR2 FYNNEI. Trimming shortened V by 5 bases and J by 6 bases, and 19 bases separated the two germline ends. CDR3 size: 16 residues.

The rearrangement joins TRBV19 to TRBJ2-5; 10 positions agree with TRBD2. The ends lost 5 bases at V and 5 bases at J; junction bases unmatched: 2. Germline CDR1 is LNHDA and CDR2 is SQIVND (reference sequence). The length of the CDR3 is 13 residues. The CDR3 coding sequence is TGTGCCAGTAGTGCTAGCGGGGGTGAGACCCAGTACTTC. Protein: CASSASGGETQYF.

The CDR3 DNA sequence: TGTGCCAGCAGTTTTTTTATTAGCAGGGATGGCTACACCTTC. Protein: CASSFFISRDGYTF. V gene TRBV28 combines with J gene TRBJ1-2; maybe TRBD1 (5 bases). CDR3 length: 14 residues. Germline V gene data show CDR1 as MDHEN and CDR2 as SYDVKM. Trimming took 3 bases from V and 6 from J, leaving 14 bases between them.

The genes are TRBV5-1 and TRBJ1-2, with 7 bases fitting TRBD1. The CDR3 sequence is 15 residues long. V gave up 4 bases and J gave up 6 bases; unmatched junction bases: 12. CDR1 and CDR2 from the germline V gene are SGHRS and YFSETQ. The CDR3 nucleotides are TGCGCCAGCAGCGCGGGACAGCTGATTAGGGATGGCTACACCTTC. This gives the protein CASSAGQLIRDGYTF.